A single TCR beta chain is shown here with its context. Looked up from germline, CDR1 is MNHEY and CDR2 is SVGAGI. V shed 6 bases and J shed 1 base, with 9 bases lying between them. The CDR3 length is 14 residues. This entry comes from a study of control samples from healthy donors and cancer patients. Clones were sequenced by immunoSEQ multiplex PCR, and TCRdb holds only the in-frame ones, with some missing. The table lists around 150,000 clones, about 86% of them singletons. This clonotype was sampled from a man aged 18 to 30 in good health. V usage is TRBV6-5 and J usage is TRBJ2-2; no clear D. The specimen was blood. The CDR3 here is CASSRTVNTGELFF. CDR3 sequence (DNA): TGTGCCAGCAGCCGAACGGTGAACACCGGGGAGCTGTTTTTT.